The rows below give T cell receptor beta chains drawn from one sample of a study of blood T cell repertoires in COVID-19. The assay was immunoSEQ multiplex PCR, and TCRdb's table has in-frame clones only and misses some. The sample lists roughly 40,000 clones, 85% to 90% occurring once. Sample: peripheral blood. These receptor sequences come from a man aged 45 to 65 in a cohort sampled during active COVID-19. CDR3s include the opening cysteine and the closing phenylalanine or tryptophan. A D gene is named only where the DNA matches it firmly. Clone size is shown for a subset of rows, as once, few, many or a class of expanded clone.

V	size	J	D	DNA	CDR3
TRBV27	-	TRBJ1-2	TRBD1	TGTGCCAGCAGTTTAGAGGGGGCAGGGATCTTTGATGGCTACACCTTC	CASSLEGAGIFDGYTF
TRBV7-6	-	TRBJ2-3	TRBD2	TGTGCCAGCAGCCGGACTAGCGGGAGCCCAGATACGCAGTATTTT	CASSRTSGSPDTQYF
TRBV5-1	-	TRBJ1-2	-	TGCGCCAGCAGCACAACAGGAAACTATGGCTACACCTTC	CASSTTGNYGYTF
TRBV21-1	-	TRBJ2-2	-	TGTGCCAGCTCTTTTGGCGGGACAGGGAACGGGGAGCTGTTTTTT	CASSFGGTGNGELFF
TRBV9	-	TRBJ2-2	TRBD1	TGTGCCAGCAGCCCCTACGGACAGGGCTGGGCCGGGGAGCTGTTTTTT	CASSPYGQGWAGELFF
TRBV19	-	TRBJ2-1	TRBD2	TGTGCCAGTACCCTAGCGGGGAGCTCCTACAATGAGCAGTTCTTC	CASTLAGSSYNEQFF
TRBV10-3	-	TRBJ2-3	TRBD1	TGTGCCATCAGTGGAGGTTACCAGGGGGCTACGGATACGCAGTATTTT	CAISGGYQGATDTQYF
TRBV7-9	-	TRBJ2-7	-	TGTGCCAGCAGCTCGGGACTGCGTTACGAGCAGTACTTC	CASSSGLRYEQYF
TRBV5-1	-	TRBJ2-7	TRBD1	TGCGCCAGCAGCTTCACCACCAGGACAGGGTACGAGCAGTACTTC	CASSFTTRTGYEQYF
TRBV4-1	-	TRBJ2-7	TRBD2	TGCGCCAGCAGCCAAGCTAGCGGGGGCTACGAGCAGTACTTC	CASSQASGGYEQYF
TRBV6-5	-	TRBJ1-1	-	TGTGCCAGCAGTAACAGGGTTTACACTGAAGCTTTCTTT	CASSNRVYTEAFF
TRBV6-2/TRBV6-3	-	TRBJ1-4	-	TGTGCCAGCAGTTACCTTGACATGATAGAGGAAAAACTGTTTTTT	CASSYLDMIEEKLFF
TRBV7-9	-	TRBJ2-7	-	TGTGCCAGCACCGACACCGAGAGGGACGAGCAGTACTTC	CASTDTERDEQYF
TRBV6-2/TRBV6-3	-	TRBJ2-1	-	TGTGCCAGCAGTTCCATTTCCCGACAAAGAGGGCTCAGGCACAATGAGCAGTTCTTC	CASSSISRQRGLRHNEQFF
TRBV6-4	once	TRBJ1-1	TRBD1	TGTGCCAGCAGTCAAACAGGGGAAGGTTTCACTGAAGCTTTCTTT	CASSQTGEGFTEAFF
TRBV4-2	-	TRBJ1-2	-	TGTGCCAGCAGCCAAGACAGGGTGTCCCAGCGTGGCTACACCTTC	CASSQDRVSQRGYTF
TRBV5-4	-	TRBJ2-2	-	TGTGCCAGCAGCTTGGAGACGGGGGCCGGGGAGCTGTTTTTT	CASSLETGAGELFF
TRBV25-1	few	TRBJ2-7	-	TGTGCCAGCAGGGGATGGGACTTAAGCTCCTACGAGCAGTACTTC	CASRGWDLSSYEQYF
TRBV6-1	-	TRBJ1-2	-	TGTGCCAGCAGAGAAAAAGGACAGCTGATTAACTATGGCTACACCTTC	CASREKGQLINYGYTF
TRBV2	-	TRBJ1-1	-	TGCGCAGGGGCAGTGAACACTGAAGCTTTCTTT	CAGAVNTEAFF
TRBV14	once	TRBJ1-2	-	TGTGCCAGCAGCCGTCGCCGGGACTCTAACGCGAACTATGGCTACACCTTC	CASSRRRDSNANYGYTF
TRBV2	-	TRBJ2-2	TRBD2	TGTGCCACCCCCTCGCGCCGCCGGATTAGCGGGAGGGCTACGAACACCGGGGAGCTGTTTTTT	CATPSRRRISGRATNTGELFF
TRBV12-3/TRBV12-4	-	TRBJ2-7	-	TGTGCCAGCAGTTTAAGACTTTCCTACGAGCAGTACTTC	CASSLRLSYEQYF
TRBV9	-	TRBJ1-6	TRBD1	TGTGCCAGCAGCGGTACTACAGGGGGGGCCCAGTCACCCCTCCACTTT	CASSGTTGGAQSPLHF
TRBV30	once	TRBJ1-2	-	TGTGCCTGGACCCAACAGATGGTCTATGGCTACACCTTC	CAWTQQMVYGYTF
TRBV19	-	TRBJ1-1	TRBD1	TGTGCCAGTAGTGTTACAGGGGGCTGGATGAACACTGAAGCTTTCTTT	CASSVTGGWMNTEAFF